This T cell receptor (beta chain) originates from a study of cytomegalovirus exposure and HLA in healthy donors. V shed 2 bases, J shed 3 bases, and the junction held 5 bases outside the gene matches. Germline V CDR1 and CDR2: WNHNN, SYGVQD (reference sequence). The CDR3 has 16 amino acids. The PCR employed 60 Vbeta primers together with 13 Jbeta primers. The repertoire was sequenced with immunoSEQ multiplex PCR; TCRdb's copy has only in-frame clones and lacks some. The sample's table shows 100,000 to 150,000 clones. The V call is TRBV10-1, the J call TRBJ2-1, with 9 bases fitting TRBD2. The clonotype originates from a man younger than 45 in good health and CMV-seronegative. Sequencing was done on a sample of PBMCs. The CDR3, as DNA: TGCGCCAGCAGTGAGATCGCGACTAGCGGCTACAATGAGCAGTTCTTC. It specifies CASSEIATSGYNEQFF.